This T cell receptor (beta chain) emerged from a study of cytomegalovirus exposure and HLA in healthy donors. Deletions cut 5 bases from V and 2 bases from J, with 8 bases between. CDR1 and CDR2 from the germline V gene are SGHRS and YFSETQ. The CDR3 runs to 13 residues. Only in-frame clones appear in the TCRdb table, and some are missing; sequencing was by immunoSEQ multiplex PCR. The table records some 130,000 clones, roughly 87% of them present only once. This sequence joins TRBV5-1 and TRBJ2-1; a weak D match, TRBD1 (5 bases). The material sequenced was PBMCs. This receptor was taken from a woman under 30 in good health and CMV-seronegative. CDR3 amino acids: CASSRGTYNEQFF. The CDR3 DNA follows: TGCGCCAGCAGTAGGGGCACCTACAATGAGCAGTTCTTC.